Each of the 23 T cell receptor beta chains below was sequenced from the same sample in a study of blood T cells in healthy people across ages. A second 7 to 11 cycle PCR used barcoded and J-beta primers. A single record per CDR3 protein comes from TCRdb applying MiXCR to the 5' RACE reads. The table has under 1,000,000 distinct CDR3 sequences, under 40% seen once; the top ten hold 10% to 15%. The sequenced sample was blood. These receptor sequences come from a man aged 18 to 29 in good health.

This clonotype was observed a handful of times. A much larger clone is a single base away; this may be a read error. This chain connects TRBV7-3 to TRBJ2-1; the match to TRBD2 covers 8 bases. The ends lost 5 bases at V and 0 bases at J; junction bases unmatched: 3. From germline, CDR1 is SGHTA and CDR2 FQGTGA. The CDR3 covers 15 residues. This chain's CDR3 is CASSIAGSSYNEQFF. CDR3 in DNA: TGTGCCAGCAGCATAGCGGGGAGCTCCTACAATGAGCAGTTCTTC.

This clonotype has ten or more counts. The chain recombines TRBV7-2 with TRBJ2-1, with a possible D match to TRBD2 (6 bases). Trimming left V 0 bases short and J 0 bases short, with 18 bases between. The CDR3 spans 19 residues. Germline loops: CDR1 SGHTA, CDR2 FQGNSA. The CDR3 region has the DNA TGTGCCAGCAGCTTAGCGAGGGACTCCGAAAACCCCTCCTACAATGAGCAGTTCTTC. Its protein product is CASSLARDSENPSYNEQFF.

The rearrangement links TRBV5-5 to TRBJ2-5; 10 bases map to TRBD1. The J call is in doubt because the DNA end fits TRBJ2-7 better. The V gene's germline CDR1 is SGHKS and CDR2 YYEKEE (reference sequence). The CDR3 is made up of 15 amino acids. CDR3 residues: CASREGQGPSYEQYF. CDR3 DNA sequence: TGTGCCAGCAGAGAGGGACAGGGGCCCTCCTACGAGCAGTACTTC.

The CDR3 loop is CSARGDDRAYNEQFF. DNA for the CDR3: TGCAGTGCTAGGGGGGACGACCGGGCCTACAATGAGCAGTTCTTC. The V gene is TRBV20-1, the J gene TRBJ2-1; D is perhaps TRBD1 or TRBD2 (5 bases each). V was trimmed by 3 bases and J by 2 bases, leaving 14 bases between them. Germline-derived CDR1 and CDR2 are DFQATT and SNEGSKA (reference sequence). CDR3 length: 15 amino acids.

This clonotype was detected ten times or more. The chain employs TRBV7-2 and TRBJ2-1, with 8 bases fitting TRBD2. CDR3 length: 16 residues. V lost 2 bases, J lost 6 bases, and 9 bases stayed unmatched. CDR1 SGHTA and CDR2 FQGNSA come from the germline V gene. CDR3 in amino acids: CASSLFPGLAINEQFF. The CDR3 DNA reads TGTGCCAGCAGCTTATTCCCAGGACTAGCAATCAATGAGCAGTTCTTC. Full variable domain (rest looked up from reference TRBV7-2 and TRBJ2-1): GAGVSQSPSNKVTEKGKDVELRCDPISGHTALYWYRQSLGQGLEFLIYFQGNSAPDKSGLPSDRFSAERTGGSVSTLTIQRTQQEDSAVYLCASSLFPGLAINEQFFGPGTRLTVL.

This clonotype was recorded a few times. The CDR3 here is CASSYSRSEQYF. The CDR3 nucleotides are TGTGCCAGCAGTTACTCCCGCAGCGAGCAGTACTTC. V gene TRBV6-2 or TRBV6-3 combines with J gene TRBJ2-7; D is ambiguous. The length of the CDR3 is 12 residues. Trimming cost V 0 bases and J 6 bases, with 6 bases left between them. Germline CDR1 is MNHEY and CDR2 is SVGEGT.

The gene calls are TRBV29-1 and TRBJ2-4; D is possibly TRBD2 (5 bases). Per germline, CDR1 SQVTM and CDR2 ANQGSEA. Trimming stripped 6 bases from V and 13 bases from J, with 25 bases between. The CDR3 consists of 14 residues. For the CDR3, the DNA is TGCAGCGTCGGAGGCTATGGTCGAATGAGGGAGCAGTACTTC. It encodes CSVGGYGRMREQYF.

The rearrangement uses TRBV6-6 and TRBJ1-2, with a possible D match to TRBD1 (5 bases). V was shortened by 6 bases and J by 0 bases, with 20 bases between the two germline ends. Germline CDR1 is MNHNY and CDR2 is SVGAGI (reference sequence). The CDR3 spans 17 residues. The CDR3 DNA reads as TGTGCCAGCAGCCCGACAGCTACCCGCTCAGCTAACTATGGCTACACCTTC. It is translated as CASSPTATRSANYGYTF.

The V and J genes are TRBV4-1 and TRBJ2-7, with 7 bases identical to TRBD1. V gave up 0 bases and J gave up 4 bases; unmatched junction bases: 15. This CDR3 has 18 amino acids. Per germline, CDR1 MGHRA and CDR2 YSYEKL. CDR3 loop: CASSQEGVKGGYTYEQYF. The CDR3 coding sequence is TGCGCCAGCAGCCAAGAGGGAGTCAAAGGGGGCTACACTTACGAGCAGTACTTC.

The rearrangement uses TRBV14 and TRBJ2-2, with 8 bases that match TRBD1. The CDR3 is 14 residues long. CDR1 and CDR2 from the germline V gene are SGHDN and FVKESK. Trimming removed 7 bases from V and 4 bases from J; junction bases left unmatched: 5. CDR3 nucleotides: TGTGCCAGCATGGACAGGGCGGCCACCGGGGAGCTGTTTTTT. Protein sequence: CASMDRAATGELFF.

CDR3 nucleotide sequence: TGTGCCAGCGGCGACAGGGTGGCCTATGGCTACACCTTC. This gives the protein CASGDRVAYGYTF. The V and J genes are TRBV5-6 and TRBJ1-2; 7 nucleotides agree with TRBD1. The CDR3 consists of 13 residues. V dropped 7 bases and J dropped 4; count of bases not matched to a gene: 7. Germline V lookup: CDR1 SGHDT, CDR2 YYEEEE.

At least ten counts were recorded for this clonotype. The chain links TRBV28 to TRBJ2-7; no reliable D call. Deletions cut 6 bases from V and 7 bases from J, with 13 bases between. CDR3 length: 12 residues. Germline lookup yields CDR1 MDHEN and CDR2 SYDVKM. CDR3 bases: TGTGCCAGCAGCCTCTTTATGAGGGAGCAGTACTTC. Amino acid sequence: CASSLFMREQYF.

This clonotype was seen many times. This sequence joins TRBV6-6 and TRBJ2-7; D is possibly TRBD1 (5 bases). The CDR3 is 11 residues long. Germline V lookup: CDR1 MNHNY, CDR2 SVGAGI (reference sequence). V shed 7 bases and J shed 6 bases, with 10 bases lying between them. The CDR3 sequence is CASMLQVEQYF. For the CDR3, the DNA is TGTGCCAGCATGTTACAGGTCGAGCAGTACTTC.

The CDR3 spells CASSYSRSGGARDTQYF. In DNA, the CDR3 is TGTGCCAGCAGTTACTCGAGGAGCGGGGGGGCTAGAGATACGCAGTATTTT. The chain links TRBV6-5 to TRBJ2-3; 10 bases agree with TRBD2. The germline CDR1 and CDR2 sequences are MNHEY and SVGAGI. The junction had 8 bases not matched to a gene; V was cut back by 0 bases and J by 5 bases. The CDR3 has 17 amino acids.

This clonotype occurred a few times. The chain is built from TRBV4-2 and TRBJ2-7; 10 bases line up with TRBD1. Losses at the gene ends were 6 bases for V and 5 bases for J; bases not matched to a gene: 4. Per the germline V gene, CDR1 is LGHNA and CDR2 is YNFKEQ. The CDR3 has 13 amino acids. CDR3 nucleotides: TGTGCCAGCAGGGGACAGGGGTGGAACGAGCAGTACTTC. Protein: CASRGQGWNEQYF.

This clonotype occurred many times. This chain uses TRBV21-1 with TRBJ2-3. TRBV21-1 is a known pseudogene. The CDR3 extends over 14 amino acids. The CDR3 loop is CASSKIGVMDTQYF. The CDR3 region has the DNA TGTGCCAGCAGCAAAATCGGGGTCATGGATACGCAGTATTTT.

The chain combines TRBV5-5 with TRBJ2-2; the D is unclear. The germline gives CDR1 SGHKS, CDR2 YYEKEE (reference sequence). This CDR3 comprises 13 residues. V was trimmed by 7 bases and J by 4 bases, leaving 11 bases between them. For the CDR3, the DNA is TGTGCCAGCCGCACACTGAGCACCGGGGAGCTGTTTTTT. Protein product: CASRTLSTGELFF. Full variable domain (remainder filled in from reference TRBV5-5 and TRBJ2-2): DAGVTQSPTHLIKTRGQQVTLRCSPISGHKSVSWYQQVLGQGPQFIFQYYEKEERGRGNFPDRFSARQFPNYSSELNVNALLLGDSALYLCASRTLSTGELFFGEGSRLTVL.

This clonotype appeared a few times. The junction shows a germline mismatch at one end, possibly a read error. The rearrangement joins TRBV7-7 to TRBJ2-3; D possibly corresponds to TRBD2 (6 bases). Germline CDR1 SSHAT, CDR2 FNYEAQ (reference sequence). The length of the CDR3 is 17 residues. The CDR3 DNA reads as TGTGCTAGCAGCTTAGGCGCGGGACGGGGAAGCGCAGATACGCAGTATTTT. Amino acid sequence: CASSLGAGRGSADTQYF.

The chain joins TRBV9 to TRBJ2-5; weak D call: TRBD2 (5 bases). Germline-derived CDR1 and CDR2 are SGDLS and YYNGEE. This CDR3 comprises 14 residues. Trimming stripped 0 bases from V and 5 bases from J, with 11 bases between. This chain's CDR3 is CASSVAPSMETQYF. The CDR3 nucleotides read TGTGCCAGCAGCGTAGCCCCTAGCATGGAGACCCAGTACTTC.

The rearrangement links TRBV10-3 to TRBJ2-1; TRBD2 is a possible D gene (6 bases). There are 17 residues in the CDR3. V lost 3 bases, J lost 1 base, and 16 bases lay in between. The V gene's germline CDR1 is ENHRY and CDR2 SYGVKD. CDR3 amino acids: CAISERNTGGSYNEQFF. The CDR3 coding sequence is TGTGCCATCAGTGAACGGAACACCGGAGGGTCCTACAATGAGCAGTTCTTC.

CDR3 sequence reads: CASSLRTNTDTQYF. CDR3 in DNA: TGTGCCAGCAGCTTAAGGACTAACACAGATACGCAGTATTTT. V gene TRBV11-3 combines with J gene TRBJ2-3; a weak D match, TRBD2 (6 bases). Trimming removed 2 bases at V and 2 bases at J, with 8 bases between. CDR3 length equals 14 residues. Germline V gene lookup returns CDR1 SGHNT and CDR2 YENEEA.

J is TRBJ2-4 and V is TRBV6-5; 11 bases are a match to TRBD2. The end of the DNA fits TRBJ2-7 better, so the J call may be wrong. The CDR3 runs 18 residues. Germline CDR1 is MNHEY and CDR2 is SVGAGI. In nucleotides, the CDR3 is TGTGCCAGCAGTTACTCGATGGCTAGCGGGGGGTCCACCTACGAGCAGTACTTC. Its protein product is CASSYSMASGGSTYEQYF.

This clonotype showed up many times. The gene calls are TRBV20-1 and TRBJ2-7, with D unclear. Germline-derived CDR1 and CDR2 are DFQATT and SNEGSKA (reference sequence). This CDR3 spans 14 amino acids. Trimming took off 0 bases at V and 0 bases at J, with 9 bases between the two ends. The CDR3, as DNA: TGCAGTGCTAGAGATAGGATACTCTCCTACGAGCAGTACTTC. Translated: CSARDRILSYEQYF.